This entry describes one T cell receptor (beta chain). Survey-level resolution applied to immunoSEQ assay v3.0. Repertoires were generated with immunoSEQ multiplex PCR, while TCRdb's copy carries only in-frame clones and drops some. Of around 18,000 clones listed, 76% were seen once; the top ten hold around 15%. The sample originates from a study of long-term antiretroviral therapy in people with HIV. The CDR3 contains 14 residues. Germline CDR1 reads SGHTA; CDR2 reads FQGTGA. With 2 bases removed from V and 1 base from J, the gap between germline ends came to 8 bases. The gene calls are TRBV7-3 and TRBJ1-1, with TRBD1 as a possible D gene (6 bases). The source material was unsorted PBMCs, sampled 0.5 years before starting antiretroviral therapy. This TCR was sampled from a woman aged 50 to 65 with HIV. The CDR3 protein is CASSLQGRNTEAFF. The CDR3 bases are TGTGCCAGCAGCTTACAGGGGCGGAACACTGAAGCTTTCTTT.